This TCR beta chain was profiled in a study of blood T cell repertoires in COVID-19. As processed by the authors: How many nucleated cells were present was estimated from reference gene primer amplification. Clones were sequenced by immunoSEQ multiplex PCR, and TCRdb holds only the in-frame ones, with some missing. V and J calls and clone size are copied from that table; D and trimming were computed from the DNA. The sample lists around 150,000 clones, 65% to 90% occurring once. V was pared by 4 bases and J by 2 bases, with 10 bases of the junction left unmatched. Germline CDR1 reads SGDLS; CDR2 reads YYNGEE. The CDR3 consists of 17 residues.

Sequenced sample: peripheral blood. The chain uses TRBV9 and TRBJ2-3, with TRBD2 matching 10 bases. The sequence was collected from a man aged 70-80 years with acute or convalescent COVID-19. This chain's CDR3 is CASSSLAGVGATDTQYF. In nucleotides, the CDR3 is TGTGCCAGCAGCTCCCTAGCGGGAGTTGGGGCCACAGATACGCAGTATTTT.